This record covers a single T cell receptor (beta chain). Its antigen remains unidentified. This could be a read error, since a much larger clone is one nucleotide away. Libraries were built with PCR. TCRdb records NextSeq 500 as the sequencer. Bulk TCR libraries were generated as previously described, with the TCR primers listed in Table S5 used. The Qiagen AllPrep DNA/RNA kit was used to purify total RNA. Reads from multiple sequencing runs of the same library were pooled before analysis. From the authors' description of their analysis: Reads were retained only if the reads had an exact TCR constant sequence, and the retained reads were trimmed to 150 nt and grouped according to their 12-nt molecular barcodes. Reads within each barcode group were sub-clustered using a 15% Levenshtein threshold, and quality-weighted consensus sequences were constructed for each RNA molecule. Non-functional sequences were removed, as were lower-count sequences one edit away from another. Based on fitting two negative binomial distributions, any barcode sub-cluster with under 20% of the maximum read count was discarded. TCRdb took the public reads, trimmed them with fastp at Q25, ran MiXCR for clone calling and kept in-frame beta chains. Identical CDR3 protein sequences are pooled into one entry, listed with their most common genes and DNA. It is TCRdb's table, rather than the study itself, that gives the V and J calls and clone size. The sample table lists roughly 90,000 distinct CDR3 sequences, nearly 25% of them with a count of one. Less than 0.85% of the sample goes to the ten largest clones.

The data stem from a study of molecular identifiers for immune sequencing clone quantification (dated by TCRdb to the late 2010s). With regard to the full study: For a replicate experiment, RNA from 20,000 or 100,000 naive CD8 T cells was divided into five aliquots, and four of the five aliquots were sequenced. The study was a methods study using CD8 T cells to benchmark molecular-identifier clustering-based TCR repertoire sequencing (MIDCIRS) and TCR RNA copy counting. The full study reports these points: In CMV-specific effector cells, clones with more than 20 RNA copies accounted for over 99% of molecules, whereas in naive cells such clones accounted for under 1%. When barcode sub-clustering was not used, chimeric consensus sequences inflated TCR diversity, with chimeras reaching as high as 47%. Highly expanded clone sizes could be underestimated if identical TCR molecules share a barcode. Approximately 3.1 recovered TCR RNA copies per cell were obtained by modeling, versus approximately 10 by digital PCR, implying a capture efficiency of about 30%. Naive libraries contained spiked-in Jurkat TCR RNA (approximately ten copies' worth), which is not part of the donor repertoire. Spiked-in Jurkat TCR RNA equal to a single cell's worth was reported to be detectable even within 1,200,000 naive CD8 T cells.

Taken from cysteine to phenylalanine, the CDR3 has 16 residues. Only CDR3 DNA remains: 48 bases, in frame from the first base. For CDR1 and CDR2, the germline V gene (reference sequence) lists SEHNR and FQNEAQ. Deletion took 4 bases off V and 3 bases off J, with a span of 16 bases between the germline ends. Libraries of naive CD8 T cells were built from anywhere between about 17,000 and 1,000,000 sorted cells, with 10%, 30% or 50% of the purified RNA used. Naive CD8 T cells were FACS-sorted as CD8+CD4-CCR7+CD45RA+ on a BD FACSAria II into RLT Plus buffer. To test detection sensitivity, Jurkat RNA equivalent to nine to ten TCR copies was spiked into samples of roughly 18,000-1,000,000 naive CD8 T cells. CD8 T cells were enriched using RosetteSep CD8+ T Cell Enrichment Cocktail and Ficoll-Paque, and the enriched cells then underwent ACK red cell lysis.

The chain joins TRBV7-9 to TRBJ1-5; matching of 6 bases hints at TRBD1 as the D gene. The source of this sequence is a human donor in good health. Some libraries in this study had Jurkat cell RNA spiked in. The sample consisted of naive CD8+ T cells from blood, with Jurkat cell RNA spiked in. The intended sense of this specimen's cell subset or site label: FACS-sorted CD8+CD4-CCR7+CD45RA+ naive T cells. The CDR3 protein sequence reads: CASSWDMSPTNQPQHF. The DNA sequence is as follows: TGTGCCAGCAGCTGGGACATGTCCCCGACCAATCAGCCCCAGCATTTT.